The 21 T cell receptor beta chains listed next were all sequenced from one sample in a study of blood T cell repertoires in COVID-19 (dated by TCRdb to 2020 to 2022). The library was prepared using the immunoSEQ multiplex PCR assay. This immuneACCESS table, as held by TCRdb, lists in-frame sequences with V and J called but not all clones. Of the missing ones, under half trace to an unresolved V gene in checked studies; the others have no known cause. The sample profile shows about 140,000 clones; around 83% of them were found once. The ten top clones hold around 1.5% of the sample. Specimen: peripheral blood. These TCRs come from a human donor in a cohort sampled during active COVID-19.

The J gene is TRBJ2-1, the V gene TRBV7-9; 10 nucleotides line up with TRBD2. The length of the CDR3 is 14 residues. CDR1 is SEHNR, CDR2 FQNEAQ, per germline (reference sequence). V shed 5 bases and J 8 bases; nucleotides not matched to a gene: 6. The CDR3 protein is CASSPSGSWDEQFF. DNA for the CDR3: TGTGCCAGCAGCCCTAGCGGGAGCTGGGATGAGCAGTTCTTC. Supplemented by reference TRBV7-9 and TRBJ2-1, the full variable domain reads DTGVSQNPRHKITKRGQNVTFRCDPISEHNRLYWYRQTLGQGPEFLTYFQNEAQLEKSRLLSDRFSAERPKGSFSTLEIQRTEQGDSAMYLCASSPSGSWDEQFFGPGTRLTVL.

The rearrangement joins TRBV6-5 to TRBJ2-1; weak D call: TRBD2 (5 bases). In germline, CDR1 is MNHEY, CDR2 SVGAGI. V was trimmed by 0 bases and J by 3 bases, leaving 12 bases between them. The CDR3 is 16 residues long. CDR3 nucleotides: TGTGCCAGCAGTTACTCTCTGGCTAGCAGCTACAATGAGCAGTTCTTC. Translation: CASSYSLASSYNEQFF.

There are a few counts of this clone. The V gene is TRBV12-3 or TRBV12-4, the J gene TRBJ1-2; D is uncertain. Trimming pared 6 bases from V and 4 bases from J, leaving 12 bases between. The CDR3 spans 13 residues. CDR3 bases: TGTGCCAGCAGCCCATCCGGGGTCTATGGCTACACCTTC. Residues: CASSPSGVYGYTF.

The chain combines TRBV28 with TRBJ1-2; 7 bases match TRBD1. The V gene's germline CDR1 is MDHEN and CDR2 SYDVKM. The CDR3 contains 16 residues. The V gene end was trimmed by 5 bases and the J gene end by 4 bases; junction bases not matched to a gene: 13. Here the CDR3 DNA reads TGTGCCAGCAGTCCTCAACGACAGGGAAGAGGCTATGGCTACACCTTC. It encodes CASSPQRQGRGYGYTF.

The V gene is TRBV6-6, the J gene TRBJ1-1, with D possibly being TRBD1 (5 bases). Per germline, CDR1 MNHNY and CDR2 SVGAGI (reference sequence). The CDR3 contains 16 residues. V was trimmed by 6 bases and J by 2 bases, leaving 19 bases between them. CDR3 region: CASSVQKQVLNTEAFF. In nucleotides, the CDR3 is TGTGCCAGCAGCGTGCAAAAACAGGTTTTAAACACTGAAGCTTTCTTT.

In its sample, this clone was seen once. CDR3 amino acids: CASSSPHGETQYF. CDR3 nucleotides: TGTGCCAGCAGTTCACCCCACGGGGAGACCCAGTACTTC. The chain is built from TRBV12-3 or TRBV12-4 and TRBJ2-5; D gene ambiguous. The CDR3 has 13 residues. With 4 bases removed from V and 5 bases from J, the gap between germline ends came to 11 bases.

CDR3 residues: CASRPGTAQETQYF. CDR3 bases: TGTGCCAGCAGACCCGGGACAGCACAAGAGACCCAGTACTTC. The chain employs TRBV3-1 (or the pseudogene TRBV3-2) and TRBJ2-5, with TRBD1 identical over 7 bases. Germline CDR1 LGHDT, CDR2 YNNKEL (reference sequence). This CDR3 has 14 residues. V shed 6 bases and J 2 bases; nucleotides not matched to a gene: 6.

This chain uses TRBV2 with TRBJ1-6; D remains unclear. The CDR3 has 14 amino acids. Per germline, CDR1 SNHLY and CDR2 FYNNEI. Trimming removed 2 bases at V and 7 bases at J, with 9 bases between. The CDR3 sequence is CASSEMGGNSPLHF. The CDR3 coding sequence is TGTGCCAGCAGTGAAATGGGAGGGAATTCACCCCTCCACTTT.

V and J are TRBV27 and TRBJ2-2; weak D call: TRBD2 (5 bases). This CDR3 has 15 amino acids. V dropped 3 bases and J dropped 0 bases, with 8 bases sitting between them. Germline lookup yields CDR1 MNHEY and CDR2 SMNVEV (reference sequence). The chain's CDR3 is CASSFWRANTGELFF. The CDR3, as DNA: TGTGCCAGCAGTTTCTGGCGGGCGAACACCGGGGAGCTGTTTTTT.

A few counts support this clone. The chain recombines TRBV14 with TRBJ1-6; a weak D match, TRBD1 (6 bases). Trimming took off 2 bases at V and 7 bases at J, with 12 bases between the two ends. The germline gives CDR1 SGHDN, CDR2 FVKESK. The CDR3 covers 15 residues. The CDR3 region has the DNA TGTGCCAGCAGCCAACAGGACAGACGAAATTCACCCCTCCACTTT. Protein product: CASSQQDRRNSPLHF. Looking up the rest from reference TRBV14 and TRBJ1-6 gives the full variable domain: EAGVTQFPSHSVIEKGQTVTLRCDPISGHDNLYWYRRVMGKEIKFLLHFVKESKQDESGMPNNRFLAERTGGTYSTLKVQPAELEDSGVYFCASSQQDRRNSPLHFGNGTRLTVT.

The chain joins TRBV9 to TRBJ2-5; perhaps TRBD1 as D (5 bases). V lost 0 bases, J lost 5 bases, and 17 bases lay in between. The CDR3 extends over 16 amino acids. Germline values: CDR1 SGDLS, CDR2 YYNGEE. In nucleotides, the CDR3 is TGTGCCAGCAGCGTAGTCGGACAAGCCGGGTGGGAGACCCAGTACTTC. This sequence encodes CASSVVGQAGWETQYF.

DNA of the CDR3: TGTGCCAGTAAGTCGGGACAGGGGATTATCGGTGAAGCTTTCTTT. Amino acid sequence: CASKSGQGIIGEAFF. The chain uses TRBV28 and TRBJ1-1; 10 bases align to TRBD1. Germline V CDR1 and CDR2: MDHEN, SYDVKM. With V trimmed by 9 bases and J by 7 bases, 14 bases remained unmatched. The CDR3 extends over 15 amino acids. Looking up the rest from reference TRBV28 and TRBJ1-1 gives the full variable domain: DVKVTQSSRYLVKRTGEKVFLECVQDMDHENMFWYRQDPGLGLRLIYFSYDVKMKEKGDIPEGYSVSREKKERFSLILESASTNQTSMYLCASKSGQGIIGEAFFGQGTRLTVV.

The chain employs TRBV6-6 and TRBJ1-4; D is uncertain. V shed 4 bases and J shed 8 bases, with 14 bases lying between them. The CDR3 covers 14 residues. Germline-derived CDR1 and CDR2 are MNHNY and SVGAGI (reference sequence). The CDR3 sequence: CASSFSSNGEKLFF. The CDR3 nucleotides read TGTGCCAGCAGTTTCAGCTCAAACGGGGAAAAACTGTTTTTT.

V is TRBV15 and J is TRBJ1-2; 7 bases align to TRBD1. Trimming cost V 3 bases and J 4 bases; bases outside gene matches: 11. Looked up from germline, CDR1 is LNHNV and CDR2 is YYDKDF (reference sequence). The length of the CDR3 is 16 residues. The CDR3 sequence is CATSRAPGQPIYGYTF. CDR3 DNA: TGTGCCACCAGCAGGGCTCCGGGACAGCCTATCTATGGCTACACCTTC.

As DNA, the CDR3 is TGCGCCAGCAGCCCGTCCCGGGACAGGGGTCATGAGCAGTTCTTC. It is translated as CASSPSRDRGHEQFF. The chain combines TRBV5-1 with TRBJ2-1; TRBD1 matches at 10 bases. CDR1 and CDR2 from the germline V gene are SGHRS and YFSETQ. J gave up 8 bases and V 4 bases, and 9 bases lay outside the gene matches. The CDR3 is made up of 15 amino acids. The whole variable domain, filled in from reference TRBV5-1 and TRBJ2-1, reads KAGVTQTPRYLIKTRGQQVTLSCSPISGHRSVSWYQQTPGQGLQFLFEYFSETQRNKGNFPGRFSGRQFSNSRSEMNVSTLELGDSALYLCASSPSRDRGHEQFFGPGTRLTVL.

The chain has TRBV7-3 and TRBJ2-6, with D uncertain. The germline V gene encodes CDR1 SGHTA and CDR2 FQGTGA. Deletions cut 2 bases from V and 1 base from J, with 6 bases between. The CDR3 loop spans 15 amino acids. The CDR3 DNA reads TGTGCCAGCAGCTTATACAAATCTGGGGCCAACGTCCTGACTTTC. It specifies CASSLYKSGANVLTF.

V is TRBV10-3 and J is TRBJ1-2; D call uncertain. The V end lost 10 bases, the J end lost 4 bases, and 13 bases lay between the germline ends. The CDR3 is 12 amino acids. Germline V lookup: CDR1 ENHRY, CDR2 SYGVKD. The CDR3 region is CATSPVSYGYTF. In DNA, the CDR3 is TGTGCCACCTCGCCGGTGAGCTATGGCTACACCTTC.

This clone occurred a few times. The chain joins TRBV10-3 to TRBJ1-1; TRBD1 might be the D (5 bases). Germline V gene data show CDR1 as ENHRY and CDR2 as SYGVKD. The length of the CDR3 is 15 residues. The V and J ends lost 0 bases and 1 base respectively, with 9 bases between them. CDR3 DNA: TGTGCCATCAGTGAGTCGGCAGGACAGAACACTGAAGCTTTCTTT. Its protein is CAISESAGQNTEAFF.

V and J are TRBV9 and TRBJ2-5, with TRBD2 as a possible D gene (5 bases). V lost 0 bases, J lost 5 bases, and 11 bases lay in between. The germline V gene has CDR1 SGDLS and CDR2 YYNGEE. This CDR3 has 14 residues. The CDR3 sequence: CASSVAVGVETQYF. The DNA of the CDR3 is TGTGCCAGCAGCGTAGCGGTGGGAGTGGAGACCCAGTACTTC.

The V and J genes are TRBV3-1 (or the pseudogene TRBV3-2) and TRBJ2-3, with D perhaps TRBD2 (5 bases). This CDR3 has 15 amino acids. Germline lookup yields CDR1 LGHDT and CDR2 YNNKEL (reference sequence). V lost 1 base and J 4 bases, leaving 12 bases between the germline ends. CDR3 amino acids: CASSQGPLASDTQYF. The CDR3 nucleotides read TGTGCCAGCAGCCAAGGTCCCCTAGCCTCAGATACGCAGTATTTT.

The V call is TRBV7-2, the J call TRBJ2-2; no clear D gene. Looked up from germline, CDR1 is SGHTA and CDR2 is FQGNSA. The CDR3 is 14 residues long. V was trimmed by 9 bases and J by 1 base, leaving 12 bases between them. The CDR3 coding sequence is TGTGCCAGTTCTGAAATACTGAACACCGGGGAGCTGTTTTTT. Amino acids: CASSEILNTGELFF.